Sequencing of this T cell receptor (beta chain) was carried out in a study of beta chain features in type 1 diabetes. Findings of the study overall: Reduced insertions and increased deletions marked VDJ junctions in type 1 diabetes patients. Researchers report that Type 1 diabetes patients had moderately but significantly shorter TCRB CDR3s across all four CD4+ subsets. Researchers reported that naive, central memory and Treg TCRB repertoires appeared more similar in patients than in healthy donors.

This clone turned up a few times. The antigen is not known. A single heparinised draw of about 100 mL on average was taken per donor. CD4+ naive, central memory, regulatory and stem cell-like memory cells were sorted via CD45RO/CCR7/CD25/CD127/CD95/CD27. As every portion of the isolated RNA was reverse transcribed, the sequencing read expressed TCRB transcripts. Data came from immunoSEQ multiplex PCR; TCRdb stores just in-frame clones and leaves some out. This sample has hundreds of thousands of clones, with around 15% found just once. The germline V gene has CDR1 SGHDN and CDR2 FVKESK. The CDR3 runs 14 residues. Losses at the gene ends were 8 bases for V and 4 bases for J; bases not matched to a gene: 3.

The sample comprised naive CD4+ T cells from blood. The V gene is TRBV14, the J gene TRBJ2-6; 9 nucleotides match TRBD1. This sequence was found in a man between 18 and 29 years old with type 1 diabetes. The CDR3 sequence: CASGDRAGANVLTF. CDR3 bases: TGTGCCAGCGGGGACAGGGCCGGGGCCAACGTCCTGACTTTC.